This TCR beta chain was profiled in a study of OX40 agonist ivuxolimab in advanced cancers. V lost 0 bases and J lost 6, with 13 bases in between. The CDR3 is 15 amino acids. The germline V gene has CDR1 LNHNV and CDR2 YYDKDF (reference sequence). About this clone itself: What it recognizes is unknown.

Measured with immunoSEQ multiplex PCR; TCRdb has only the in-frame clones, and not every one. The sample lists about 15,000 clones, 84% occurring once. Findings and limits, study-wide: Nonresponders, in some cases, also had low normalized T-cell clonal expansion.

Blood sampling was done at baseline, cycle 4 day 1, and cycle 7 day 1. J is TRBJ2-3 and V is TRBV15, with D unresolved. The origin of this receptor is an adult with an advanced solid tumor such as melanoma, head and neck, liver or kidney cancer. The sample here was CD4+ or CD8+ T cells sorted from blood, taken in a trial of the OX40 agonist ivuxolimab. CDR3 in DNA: TGTGCCACCAGCAGAGATAGGCCTACCGGGGATACGCAGTATTTT. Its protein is CATSRDRPTGDTQYF.